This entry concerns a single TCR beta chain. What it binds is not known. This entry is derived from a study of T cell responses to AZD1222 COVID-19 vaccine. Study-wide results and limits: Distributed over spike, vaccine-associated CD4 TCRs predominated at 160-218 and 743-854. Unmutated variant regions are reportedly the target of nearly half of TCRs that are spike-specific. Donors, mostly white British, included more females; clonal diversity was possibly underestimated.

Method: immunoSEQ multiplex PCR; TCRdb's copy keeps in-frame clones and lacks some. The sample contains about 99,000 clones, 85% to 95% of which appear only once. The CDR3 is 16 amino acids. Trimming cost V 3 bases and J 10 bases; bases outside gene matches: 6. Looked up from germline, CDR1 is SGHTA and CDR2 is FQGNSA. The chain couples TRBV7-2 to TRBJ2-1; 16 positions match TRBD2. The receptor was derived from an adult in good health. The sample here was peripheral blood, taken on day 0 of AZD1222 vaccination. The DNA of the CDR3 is TGTGCCAGCAGCTTCGCCGGGACTAGCGGGAGGGAGGAGCAGTTCTTC. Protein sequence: CASSFAGTSGREEQFF.